This TCR beta chain was sequenced in a study of vaccination and CD4 T cells after COVID-19. A word on this clonotype: What it binds is not known.

Stated treatment: approximately nine-day PBMC culture with coronavirus spike peptide pools or control peptides (ViraFEST assay). Cultured CD4+ T cells had their DNA profiled by the Oncomine TCR Beta short-read assay. TCRdb reanalysed the PCR reads using MiXCR and keeps one entry per CDR3 protein. The table lists some 25,000 distinct CDR3 sequences, 40% to 45% of them singletons. V trimming: 4 bases; J trimming: 6 bases; junction bases outside the gene matches: 6. Germline loops: CDR1 MNHNS, CDR2 SASEGT. This CDR3 comprises 14 residues. Specimen: CD4+ T cells from blood, cultured in vitro. The receptor comes from a human donor who had recovered from COVID-19. This chain connects TRBV6-1 to TRBJ1-5, with 7 positions matching TRBD1. The CDR3 spells CASSVGGGGQPQHF. DNA for the CDR3: TGTGCCAGCAGTGTCGGAGGGGGCGGTCAGCCCCAGCATTTT.